This TCR beta chain came from a study of neurological immune-mediated disorders. Findings and caveats of the study: Expansion of TCR clones was greatest in HTLV-1-associated myelopathy and smallest in multiple sclerosis, where it fell below that of healthy controls.

TCRdb re-called the 5' RACE reads through MiXCR, storing one row per CDR3 protein. Found here are about 90,000 distinct CDR3 sequences, about 12% of them singletons; the top ten hold just under 5%. The time point denotes: longitudinal time-point 2. This clonotype was found many times. Its antigen remains unknown. Material for sequencing was PBMCs. The clonotype originates from a female donor with HTLV-1-associated myelopathy (HAM/TSP).

CDR3 sequence (DNA): TGTGCTTGCTCTGGGGCCAACGTCCTGACTTTC. Its translation: CACSGANVLTF. The chain links TRBV7-2 to TRBJ2-6; D is ambiguous. The CDR3 spans 11 residues. Per germline, CDR1 SGHTA and CDR2 FQGNSA.